These 3 T cell receptor beta chains were sequenced from one sample in a study of blood T cell repertoires in COVID-19. The table came from immunoSEQ multiplex PCR; TCRdb's copy has only in-frame clones and leaves some out. Of around 150,000 clones listed, 92% were seen once; the top ten hold about 5.3%. Sequenced input: peripheral blood. The receptors were sampled from a man in his thirties or forties with COVID-19, enrolled during active disease.

This chain uses TRBV5-1 with TRBJ1-4; TRBD1 might be the D (5 bases). Trimming took 7 bases from V and 0 from J, leaving 10 bases between them. CDR3 length: 14 residues. CDR1 and CDR2 (germline): SGHRS, YFSETQ. Here the CDR3 DNA reads TGCGCCAGCGCCCCGACAGCAACTAATGAAAAACTGTTTTTT. Translated: CASAPTATNEKLFF.

The chain combines TRBV9 with TRBJ1-1; D remains unclear. This CDR3 region has 16 residues. V lost 0 bases, J lost 1 base, and 13 bases lay in between. From germline, CDR1 is SGDLS and CDR2 YYNGEE. In nucleotides, the CDR3 is TGTGCCAGCAGCGTAGCTCCAGAGAGAGGGAACACTGAAGCTTTCTTT. It is translated as CASSVAPERGNTEAFF.

The chain carries TRBV12-3 or TRBV12-4 and TRBJ1-2; D remains unclear. This CDR3 has 11 amino acids. Trimming removed 6 bases from V and 10 bases from J, with 12 bases in between. The CDR3 DNA reads TGTGCCAGCAGATTGGACGGGGACTACACCTTC. Amino acid sequence: CASRLDGDYTF.